The present T cell receptor (beta chain) was sequenced within a study of molecular identifiers for immune sequencing clone quantification. Study summary: Replicate RNA came from roughly 18,000 or 92,000 naive CD8 cells and was split five ways, and four parts were sequenced.

CDR3 size: 13 residues. V was clipped by 0 bases and J by 5 bases, with 7 bases between them. Germline CDR1 and CDR2: LGHNA and YSLEER. One entry per CDR3 protein, called by TCRdb with MiXCR from the PCR reads. The data show about 640,000 distinct CDR3 sequences, with 20% seen just once and 0.85% held by the top ten. Study observations and caveats: With a barcode shared among identical TCR molecules, highly expanded clone sizes could be underestimated. Clonotypes topping 20 RNA copies carried over 97% of effector molecules but under 1% of naive ones.

Naive CD8 T cells were sorted as CD8+CD4-CCR7+CD45RA+. This clonotype was recorded a few times. Its antigen is undetermined. The clonotype originates from a human donor in good health. Some libraries in this study had Jurkat cell RNA spiked in. The sequencing input was naive CD8+ T cells from blood, with Jurkat cell RNA spiked in. As for subset: FACS-sorted CD8+CD4-CCR7+CD45RA+ naive T cells. The rearrangement joins TRBV4-3 to TRBJ1-2; TRBD1 is a possible D gene (5 bases). The CDR3 DNA follows: TGCGCCAGCAGCCAAGATTCAGGGTATGGCTACACCTTC. Encoded protein: CASSQDSGYGYTF.